These T cell receptor beta chains were read from a single sample in a study of blood T cell repertoires in COVID-19. The method was immunoSEQ multiplex PCR; TCRdb's version includes in-frame clones alone and lacks a portion of them. The sample carries some 65,000 clones, around 85% recorded once. Sequencing used peripheral blood. Receptor source: a woman in her 70s with acute or convalescent COVID-19. The CDR3 runs from the conserved cysteine through the conserved F or W. D genes are given only for firm matches. Clone size is given for some rows only: seen once, a few or many times, or a class if the clone is expanded.

CDR3nt,CDR3aa,v_gene,j_gene,abundance,d_gene,len
TGCAGCGCTGGGCTAGCGGGGGCCCACAATGAGCAGTTCTTC,CSAGLAGAHNEQFF,TRBV29-1,TRBJ2-1,NA,TRBD2,14
TGTGCCAGCGGGGGCCCACCTTTGGCGGGGGGCACCTACAATGAGCAGTTCTTC,CASGGPPLAGGTYNEQFF,TRBV21-1,TRBJ2-1,NA,NA,18
TGTGCCAGCTCACCGTCAGCGGGTAAATACAATGAGCAGTTCTTC,CASSPSAGKYNEQFF,TRBV18,TRBJ2-1,few,NA,15
TGTGCCAGCAGCTATACTCTCGGGGATACGCAGTATTTT,CASSYTLGDTQYF,TRBV3-1/TRBV3-2,TRBJ2-3,few,NA,13
TGTGCCAGCTCACCCACCAAGGAACAGGGAAACTATGGCTACACCTTC,CASSPTKEQGNYGYTF,TRBV18,TRBJ1-2,NA,NA,16
TGTGCCAGTAGTAGACAGCCTACAGGGGATTCACCCCTCCACTTT,CASSRQPTGDSPLHF,TRBV19,TRBJ1-6,NA,TRBD1,15
TGTGCCAGCAGTTACAGTCGGGTAGCGGGGGAAGATACGCAGTATTTT,CASSYSRVAGEDTQYF,TRBV6-5,TRBJ2-3,NA,TRBD2,16
TGTGCCAGCAGTGAAGGGGGCAGTCCCGAGCATTTT,CASSEGGSPEHF,TRBV2,TRBJ1-5,NA,NA,12
TGTGCCAGCAGCCAGGGACTAGCCCCGAAGAGCTCCTACAATGAGCAGTTCTTC,CASSQGLAPKSSYNEQFF,TRBV4-2,TRBJ2-1,NA,TRBD2,18
TGTGCCAGCCGGGCCCCCAAAGGGGACACTGAAGCTTTCTTT,CASRAPKGDTEAFF,TRBV2,TRBJ1-1,NA,NA,14
TGTGCCAGCAGCCAGTTGCTAGCGGGGAGCACAGATACGCAGTATTTT,CASSQLLAGSTDTQYF,TRBV3-1/TRBV3-2,TRBJ2-3,once,TRBD2,16